One sample yielded the 10 T cell receptor beta chains listed below, sequenced in a study of blood T cell repertoires in COVID-19. The assay was immunoSEQ multiplex PCR, and TCRdb's table has in-frame clones only and misses some. The sample includes some 250,000 clones, roughly 90% of them seen just once. The sequenced material came from peripheral blood. These receptor sequences come from a man aged 25-40 years who had recovered from COVID-19.

The rearrangement joins TRBV7-9 to TRBJ1-5; 7 nucleotides match TRBD1. The germline V gene encodes CDR1 SEHNR and CDR2 FQNEAQ (reference sequence). There are 13 residues in the CDR3. Losses at the gene ends were 5 bases for V and 5 bases for J; bases not matched to a gene: 3. The CDR3 nucleotides are TGTGCCAGCAGCCGGGACAGTGATCAGCCCCAGCATTTT. Its translation: CASSRDSDQPQHF.

This rearrangement joins TRBV5-1 to TRBJ2-3; 8 nucleotides line up with TRBD2. CDR3 length: 14 amino acids. Germline V lookup: CDR1 SGHRS, CDR2 YFSETQ. V lost 4 bases and J lost 4; bases outside the gene matches: 5. CDR3 DNA: TGCGCCAGCAGCATCGGGACTAGGGCAGATACGCAGTATTTT. Translated: CASSIGTRADTQYF.

This chain joins TRBV2 and TRBJ2-2; D is perhaps TRBD1 (6 bases). Germline loops: CDR1 SNHLY, CDR2 FYNNEI. V lost 7 bases and J 4 bases, leaving 10 bases between the germline ends. The CDR3 is 13 amino acids. CDR3 residues: CASNVGGTGELFF. The CDR3 nucleotides read TGTGCCAGCAATGTAGGGGGCACCGGGGAGCTGTTTTTT.

This clone has only one observation. The chain employs TRBV24-1 and TRBJ1-2, with 9 bases aligning to TRBD1. The V segment lost 2 bases and the J segment 9 bases; nucleotides outside the gene matches: 15. From germline, CDR1 is KGHDR and CDR2 SFDVKD. The CDR3 has 17 amino acids. The CDR3 DNA reads as TGTGCCACCAGTGATTACCCCAGGGAGACAGGGGGTTTAAGCTACACCTTC. Amino acids: CATSDYPRETGGLSYTF.

The rearrangement links TRBV4-1 to TRBJ2-1; 9 positions agree with TRBD1. There are 17 residues in the CDR3. Germline lookup yields CDR1 MGHRA and CDR2 YSYEKL. Losses at the gene ends were 6 bases for V and 0 bases for J; bases not matched to a gene: 9. The CDR3 region is CASRVTGGEASYNEQFF. The CDR3 coding sequence is TGCGCCAGCAGGGTTACAGGGGGCGAAGCCTCCTACAATGAGCAGTTCTTC.

This clone came up once. J is TRBJ1-3 and V is TRBV19; D remains ambiguous. V lost 3 bases, J lost 0 bases, and 9 bases lay in between. In germline, CDR1 is LNHDA, CDR2 SQIVND (reference sequence). There are 15 residues in the CDR3. In DNA, the CDR3 is TGTGCCAGTAGTATGGGAGTCGCCTCTGGAAACACCATATATTTT. Its translation: CASSMGVASGNTIYF. Based on the CDR3 plus reference TRBV19 and TRBJ1-3, the full variable domain is DGGITQSPKYLFRKEGQNVTLSCEQNLNHDAMYWYRQDPGQGLRLIYYSQIVNDFQKGDIAEGYSVSREKKESFPLTVTSAQKNPTAFYLCASSMGVASGNTIYFGEGSWLTVV.

J is TRBJ2-5 and V is TRBV3-1 (or the pseudogene TRBV3-2), with 10 bases fitting TRBD2. The CDR3 extends over 15 amino acids. From germline, CDR1 is LGHDT and CDR2 YNNKEL (reference sequence). Losses at the gene ends were 8 bases for V and 5 bases for J; bases not matched to a gene: 11. CDR3 sequence (DNA): TGTGCCAGCGGGCTAGCGGGGGCATCTCTGGAGACCCAGTACTTC. Translation: CASGLAGASLETQYF.

This chain joins TRBV29-1 and TRBJ1-1; TRBD1 matches at 7 bases. Losses at the gene ends were 1 base for V and 6 bases for J; bases not matched to a gene: 2. In germline, CDR1 is SQVTM, CDR2 ANQGSEA. The CDR3 runs 12 residues. CDR3 nucleotide sequence: TGCAGCGTTGAAGGGGGACAGCCTGAAGCTTTCTTT. It encodes CSVEGGQPEAFF.

The sample holds one count of this clone. The rearrangement links TRBV5-4 to TRBJ2-3, with TRBD2 matching over 9 bases. The germline gives CDR1 SGHNT, CDR2 YYREEE (reference sequence). Trimming took 7 bases from V and 1 from J; bases not matched to a gene: 10. The CDR3 totals 16 residues. This chain's CDR3 is CASRSMAGGGTDTQYF. The CDR3 DNA follows: TGTGCCAGCCGATCGATGGCGGGGGGGGGCACAGATACGCAGTATTTT.

This clone turned up a few times. The CDR3 is CASSASHPPRAGEKDEKLFF. For the CDR3, the DNA is TGTGCCAGCAGCGCCTCCCACCCCCCCCGGGCCGGGGAAAAGGACGAAAAACTGTTTTTT. This rearrangement joins TRBV9 to TRBJ1-4; the D is unclear. CDR1 and CDR2 from the germline V gene are SGDLS and YYNGEE. The CDR3 is made up of 20 amino acids. V was cut by 3 bases and J by 8 bases, with 32 bases left in between. Based on the CDR3 plus reference TRBV9 and TRBJ1-4, the full variable domain is DSGVTQTPKHLITATGQRVTLRCSPRSGDLSVYWYQQSLDQGLQFLIQYYNGEERAKGNILERFSAQQFPDLHSELNLSSLELGDSALYFCASSASHPPRAGEKDEKLFFGSGTQLSVL.